Listed below are T cell receptor beta chains from one sample, sequenced in a study of metastatic and nonmetastatic thyroid tumors. TCRdb redid the clone calls on the PCR reads using MiXCR. The table includes about 93,000 clones, approximately 9% detected once. Sequencing was performed on blood. The receptors were gathered from a female donor with papillary thyroid cancer or a benign thyroid nodule (not recorded which). Some clones in this sample may be carry-over from other donors' samples. The CDR3 runs from the conserved cysteine through the conserved F or W. A D gene is named only where the DNA matches it firmly. Only some rows state a clone size, as once, few, many or a class for expanded clones.

cdr3_length	d_call	v_call	j_call	clone_size	cdr3_aa	cdr3_nt
14	TRBD1	TRBV5-1	TRBJ1-1	NA	CASSGGTAYTEAFF	TGCGCCAGCAGCGGAGGGACAGCTTACACTGAAGCTTTCTTT
16	NA	TRBV20-1	TRBJ1-6	once	CSARESSGPRNSPLHF	TGCAGTGCTAGAGAATCCAGTGGACCCCGAAATTCACCCCTCCACTTT
14	NA	TRBV28	TRBJ2-1	few	CASIASSPVPWQFF	TGTGCCAGCATTGCCAGTTCGCCAGTTCCATGGCAGTTCTTC
13	TRBD1	TRBV5-1	TRBJ2-7	many	CASTRTGGYEQYF	TGCGCCAGCACCCGGACAGGGGGCTACGAGCAGTACTTC
15	NA	TRBV9	TRBJ2-1	NA	CASSAEGTYYNEQFF	TGTGCCAGCAGCGCGGAGGGGACCTACTACAATGAGCAGTTCTTC
14	TRBD1	TRBV6-1	TRBJ1-1	many	CASSDGQDWTEAFF	TGTGCCAGCAGTGACGGACAGGATTGGACTGAAGCTTTCTTT
16	NA	TRBV11-2	TRBJ2-2	NA	CASSLEQKRVAGELFF	TGTGCCAGCAGCTTAGAACAGAAACGGGTCGCCGGGGAGCTGTTTTTT
14	TRBD1	TRBV3-1	TRBJ1-2	many	CASSQRQGVYGYTF	TGTGCCAGCAGCCAACGACAGGGCGTCTATGGCTACACCTTC
17	TRBD2	TRBV6-6	TRBJ2-3	few	CASSFSNLAGVPDTQYF	TGTGCCAGCTCCTTCTCAAATTTAGCGGGAGTCCCAGATACGCAGTATTTT
15	NA	TRBV6-4	TRBJ1-5	many	CASSRDPDSNQPQHF	TGTGCCAGCAGTCGGGACCCGGATAGCAATCAGCCCCAGCATTTT
15	NA	TRBV5-4	TRBJ2-7	medium-sized	CASSIRGALSYEQYF	TGTGCCAGCAGCATTCGGGGGGCCCTCTCCTACGAGCAGTACTTC
17	NA	TRBV6-9	TRBJ1-2	NA	CARSFLLQRSSNYGYTF	TGTGCCAGAAGTTTTCTACTCCAAAGGAGCTCCAACTATGGCTACACCTTC